Following are 14 T cell receptor beta chains from one sample sequenced in a study of CD8 T cells in ankylosing spondylitis. TCRdb re-derived calls from the 5' RACE reads in MiXCR, one entry per CDR3 protein. The repertoire has under 300,000 distinct CDR3 sequences, about a sixth of them found once; the top ten carry approximately 33%. The sequenced sample was blood, either unsorted or a sorted T cell fraction (not recorded which). Receptor source: a male donor with ankylosing spondylitis or in good health (not recorded which).

This clonotype was seen ten or more times. The chain is built from TRBV27 and TRBJ2-3; D not certain. This CDR3 is 15 amino acids long. Germline loops: CDR1 MNHEY, CDR2 SMNVEV (reference sequence). Trimming took off 7 bases at V and 2 bases at J, with 16 bases between the two ends. The CDR3 spells CASNKRAELTDTQYF. The CDR3 coding sequence is TGTGCCAGCAATAAAAGGGCGGAGCTCACAGATACGCAGTATTTT.

This chain connects TRBV29-1 to TRBJ2-7; D gene unclear. Germline lookup yields CDR1 SQVTM and CDR2 ANQGSEA. Trimming cost V 3 bases and J 4 bases, with 7 bases left between them. The CDR3 consists of 11 residues. CDR3 nucleotides: TGCAGCGTTGAGGAAAAGTACGAGCAGTACTTC. It specifies CSVEEKYEQYF.

CDR3 protein: CASSLVGGSNEQFF. DNA for the CDR3: TGCGCCAGCAGCTTGGTGGGCGGGAGCAATGAGCAGTTCTTC. The chain links TRBV5-1 to TRBJ2-1; 7 positions agree with TRBD2. The CDR3 totals 14 residues. V gave up 0 bases and J gave up 6 bases; unmatched junction bases: 3. Looked up from germline, CDR1 is SGHRS and CDR2 is YFSETQ.

This clonotype was observed a handful of times. The gene calls are TRBV9 and TRBJ2-2, with TRBD2 identical over 9 bases. Trimming at V came to 4 bases and at J to 5 bases, leaving 9 bases not matched to a gene. The CDR3 sequence is 16 residues long. Germline-derived CDR1 and CDR2 are SGDLS and YYNGEE. CDR3 coding DNA: TGTGCCAGCAGCCCTCTCCGGCGGGAGGGAACCGGGGAGCTGTTTTTT. Protein: CASSPLRREGTGELFF.

The rearrangement links TRBV29-1 to TRBJ2-1; D uncertain. Trimming took off 0 bases at V and 10 bases at J, with 13 bases between the two ends. Per the germline V gene, CDR1 is SQVTM and CDR2 is ANQGSEA. The CDR3 totals 13 residues. CDR3 sequence: CSVEEAPRVEQFF. The CDR3 coding sequence is TGCAGCGTTGAAGAGGCGCCCAGAGTAGAGCAGTTCTTC.

The table lists this clonotype with many counts. V and J are TRBV27 and TRBJ2-1, with TRBD2 as a possible D gene (6 bases). The germline V gene encodes CDR1 MNHEY and CDR2 SMNVEV (reference sequence). The V gene lost 5 bases and the J gene lost 7 bases, with 12 bases spanning the gap. CDR3 size: 13 residues. The CDR3: CASSPRLVNEQFF. CDR3 DNA sequence: TGTGCCAGCAGTCCCCGACTAGTTAATGAGCAGTTCTTC.

This clonotype was found a few times. The chain links TRBV4-1 to TRBJ2-7; no reliable D call. CDR3 length: 17 residues. V shed 0 bases and J shed 5 bases, with 20 bases lying between them. The germline V gene encodes CDR1 MGHRA and CDR2 YSYEKL. The CDR3 nucleotides read TGCGCCAGCAGCCAAGATTCCGTTGTAGGTGGTGGGAACGAGCAGTACTTC. Its translation is CASSQDSVVGGGNEQYF.

This clonotype was seen more than once but under ten times. The V gene is TRBV12-3 or TRBV12-4, the J gene TRBJ1-5; 7 bases map to TRBD1. The CDR3 spans 16 residues. Losses at the gene ends were 8 bases for V and 6 bases for J; bases not matched to a gene: 16. CDR3 residues: CASSETEYRGGQPQHF. The DNA for the CDR3 is TGTGCCAGCTCCGAAACCGAATACAGGGGAGGTCAGCCCCAGCATTTT.

This rearrangement joins TRBV7-6 to TRBJ2-3; weak D call: TRBD2 (6 bases). CDR3 length equals 15 residues. Germline V gene data show CDR1 as SGHVS and CDR2 as FNYEAQ. Trimming removed 5 bases from V and 5 bases from J, with 17 bases in between. DNA of the CDR3: TGTGCCAGCAGCCGACTAGAGGTTGGAGGAGATACGCAGTATTTT. This codes for CASSRLEVGGDTQYF.

This clonotype was counted only a few times. J is TRBJ2-3 and V is TRBV5-1; TRBD1 matches 12 bases. V dropped 2 bases and J dropped 8; count of bases not matched to a gene: 9. Looked up from germline, CDR1 is SGHRS and CDR2 is YFSETQ. The CDR3 spans 16 residues. This CDR3 is CASSFEGQGAAGTQYF. CDR3 bases: TGCGCCAGCAGCTTCGAGGGACAGGGGGCGGCGGGTACGCAGTATTTT.

At least ten counts were recorded for this clonotype. The chain uses TRBV7-2 and TRBJ2-1, with 11 nucleotides matching TRBD1. Germline-derived CDR1 and CDR2 are SGHTA and FQGNSA. Losses at the gene ends were 4 bases for V and 3 bases for J; bases not matched to a gene: 2. The CDR3 totals 15 residues. CDR3 DNA sequence: TGTGCCAGCAGCTGGGGACAGGGGGACTACAATGAGCAGTTCTTC. This translates into CASSWGQGDYNEQFF.

As DNA, the CDR3 is TGTGCCAGCAGGCGACAGGGTTTCCACAATGAGCAGTTCTTC. It encodes CASRRQGFHNEQFF. The chain links TRBV12-3 or TRBV12-4 to TRBJ2-1; 7 bases align to TRBD1. V trimming: 6 bases; J trimming: 5 bases; junction bases outside the gene matches: 7. The CDR3 length is 14 residues.

This chain links TRBV6-5 with TRBJ2-7; maybe TRBD2 (6 bases). V lost 2 bases and J lost 0, with 8 bases in between. This CDR3 comprises 14 residues. The germline CDR1 and CDR2 sequences are MNHEY and SVGAGI. This chain's CDR3 is CASSYEGLSYEQYF. Here the CDR3 DNA reads TGTGCCAGCAGTTACGAGGGACTCTCCTACGAGCAGTACTTC.

This clonotype was counted between two and nine times. The V and J genes are TRBV7-6 and TRBJ2-1; D might be TRBD2 (6 bases). Germline CDR1 is SGHVS and CDR2 is FNYEAQ. Trimming stripped 5 bases from V and 6 bases from J, with 17 bases between. The CDR3 has 15 amino acids. CDR3 nucleotides: TGTGCCAGCAGCCCTCAGGGACTGAACCTCAATGAGCAGTTCTTC. This translates into CASSPQGLNLNEQFF.